A selection of T cell receptor beta chains follows, all from one sample in a study of T-cell memory formation after mild COVID-19. In TCRdb, the 5' RACE reads were re-called with MiXCR into one record per CDR3 protein. The table includes about 250,000 distinct CDR3 sequences, 15% detected once. The sequenced sample was PBMCs or a T cell subset sorted from them (not recorded which). These receptors originate from an adult woman who had mild COVID-19 (a few samples of this study predate the infection). Cell type and time point are not known. The CDR3 runs from the conserved cysteine through the conserved F or W. The D gene is left open where the match is weak. A row's size may be missing; if present it is once, few, many or a size class.

V	size	J	D	CDR3	DNA
TRBV19	few	TRBJ2-7	TRBD2	CASSLGLAGGPHEQYF	TGTGCCAGTAGTTTGGGACTAGCGGGAGGGCCGCACGAGCAGTACTTC
TRBV4-1	NA	TRBJ2-3	NA	CASSQVERTTDTQYF	TGCGCCAGCAGCCAAGTTGAGCGAACCACAGATACGCAGTATTTT
TRBV20-1	NA	TRBJ2-1	NA	CSAHDDTYNEQFF	TGCAGTGCTCACGACGATACCTACAATGAGCAGTTCTTC
TRBV7-8	NA	TRBJ2-3	TRBD1	CASSPARGQVGTDTQYF	TGTGCCAGCAGCCCAGCCAGGGGGCAGGTAGGCACAGATACGCAGTATTTT
TRBV7-8	few	TRBJ1-1	NA	CASSLPQTEAFF	TGTGCCAGCAGCTTACCCCAAACTGAAGCTTTCTTT
TRBV7-2	NA	TRBJ2-5	NA	CASSLVRVQETQYF	TGTGCCAGCAGCTTAGTTAGGGTTCAAGAGACCCAGTACTTC
TRBV30	NA	TRBJ1-2	TRBD1	CAWSGQGKEVYGYTF	TGTGCCTGGAGTGGACAGGGGAAAGAGGTCTATGGCTACACCTTC
TRBV7-6	few	TRBJ1-5	TRBD1	CASSLFAGQSNQPQHF	TGTGCCAGCAGCTTATTTGCGGGACAGAGCAATCAGCCCCAGCATTTT
TRBV6-2/TRBV6-3	many	TRBJ2-1	TRBD2	CASSYSRLAGLSSYNEQFF	TGTGCCAGCAGTTACTCAAGACTAGCGGGTTTAAGCTCATACAATGAGCAGTTCTTC
TRBV29-1	many	TRBJ2-1	NA	CSAKRTDNEQFF	TGCAGCGCAAAGAGGACAGACAATGAGCAGTTCTTC
TRBV7-2	few	TRBJ2-3	TRBD2	CASSLGLAGGRGYTQYF	TGTGCCAGCAGCTTGGGACTAGCGGGAGGAAGGGGTTATACGCAGTATTTT
TRBV12-3/TRBV12-4	NA	TRBJ2-3	NA	CASTTRGTDTQYF	TGTGCCAGCACCACCCGAGGAACAGATACGCAGTATTTT
TRBV30	once	TRBJ2-1	NA	CAWSVRSGYYNEQFF	TGTGCCTGGAGTGTACGGTCAGGCTATTACAATGAGCAGTTCTTC
TRBV12-3/TRBV12-4	many	TRBJ1-2	NA	CASSTVGNYGYTF	TGTGCCAGCAGTACCGTTGGCAACTATGGCTACACCTTC
TRBV29-1	NA	TRBJ1-1	NA	CSAGSGRAEAFF	TGCAGCGCTGGCTCCGGCCGCGCTGAAGCTTTCTTT
TRBV12-3/TRBV12-4	NA	TRBJ1-2	NA	CASSGAPGVHGYTF	TGTGCCAGCAGTGGGGCCCCAGGGGTCCATGGCTACACCTTC
TRBV5-5	NA	TRBJ2-2	TRBD2	CASSTGLAGDTNTGELFF	TGTGCCAGCAGCACAGGACTAGCGGGGGATACTAACACCGGGGAGCTGTTTTTT
TRBV7-2	few	TRBJ2-5	TRBD2	CASSLAVRGLQETQYF	TGTGCCAGCAGCTTAGCCGTCCGGGGACTACAAGAGACCCAGTACTTC
TRBV5-4	NA	TRBJ2-3	TRBD2	CASSLGLAGGTTDTDTQYF	TGTGCCAGCAGCTTGGGACTAGCGGGGGGCACAACAGACACAGATACGCAGTATTTT
TRBV20-1	NA	TRBJ1-1	NA	CSVRSAMNTEAFF	TGCAGTGTACGATCTGCCATGAACACTGAAGCTTTCTTT
TRBV2	NA	TRBJ1-5	TRBD1	CASRTGGRQPQHF	TGTGCCAGCAGGACAGGGGGTAGGCAGCCCCAGCATTTT
TRBV6-6	NA	TRBJ2-2	NA	CASSYSSQLQGLFF	TGTGCCAGCAGTTACTCGAGTCAACTTCAGGGTCTGTTTTTT
TRBV25-1	NA	TRBJ1-2	TRBD1	CASSDPGGNDYGYTF	TGTGCCAGCAGTGATCCAGGGGGCAATGACTATGGCTACACCTTC
TRBV5-1	many	TRBJ2-1	TRBD2	CASRRTSEYNEQFF	TGCGCCAGTCGGAGGACTAGCGAGTACAATGAGCAGTTCTTC
TRBV3-1	few	TRBJ1-6	NA	CASSQGSGQVSPLHF	TGTGCCAGCAGCCAAGGTTCAGGGCAGGTTTCACCCCTCCACTTT
TRBV12-3/TRBV12-4	few	TRBJ1-4	TRBD1	CASTIGQGGSEKLFF	TGTGCCAGCACCATAGGACAGGGGGGATCTGAAAAACTGTTTTTT
TRBV5-1	NA	TRBJ1-1	TRBD1	CASSFDRGSGTEAFF	TGCGCCAGCAGCTTCGACAGGGGGTCTGGCACTGAAGCTTTCTTT
TRBV5-6	NA	TRBJ2-4	NA	CASSLSGHLAKNIQYF	TGTGCCAGCAGCTTGTCAGGACACCTAGCCAAAAACATTCAGTACTTC
TRBV20-1	NA	TRBJ1-2	TRBD1	CSARLHTGTGSGYTF	TGCAGTGCTCGTTTACATACCGGGACAGGGAGCGGCTACACCTTC
TRBV4-2	NA	TRBJ2-1	NA	CASSQDRGLARYNEQFF	TGTGCCAGCAGCCAAGATCGAGGGCTAGCCCGCTACAATGAGCAGTTCTTC
TRBV6-5	NA	TRBJ1-4	NA	CASSDWVSLFF	TGTGCCAGCAGCGACTGGGTCTCACTGTTTTTT